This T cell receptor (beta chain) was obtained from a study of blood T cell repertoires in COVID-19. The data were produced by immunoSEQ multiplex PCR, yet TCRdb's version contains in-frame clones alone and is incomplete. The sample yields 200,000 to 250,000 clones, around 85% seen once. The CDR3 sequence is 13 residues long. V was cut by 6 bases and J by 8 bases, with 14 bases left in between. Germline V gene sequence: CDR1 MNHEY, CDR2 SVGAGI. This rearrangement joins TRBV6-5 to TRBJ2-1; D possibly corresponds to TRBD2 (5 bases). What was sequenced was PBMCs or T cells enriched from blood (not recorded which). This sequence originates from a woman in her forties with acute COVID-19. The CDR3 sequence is CASRKTSGYEQFF. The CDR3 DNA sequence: TGTGCCAGCAGAAAAACTAGTGGGTATGAGCAGTTCTTC.